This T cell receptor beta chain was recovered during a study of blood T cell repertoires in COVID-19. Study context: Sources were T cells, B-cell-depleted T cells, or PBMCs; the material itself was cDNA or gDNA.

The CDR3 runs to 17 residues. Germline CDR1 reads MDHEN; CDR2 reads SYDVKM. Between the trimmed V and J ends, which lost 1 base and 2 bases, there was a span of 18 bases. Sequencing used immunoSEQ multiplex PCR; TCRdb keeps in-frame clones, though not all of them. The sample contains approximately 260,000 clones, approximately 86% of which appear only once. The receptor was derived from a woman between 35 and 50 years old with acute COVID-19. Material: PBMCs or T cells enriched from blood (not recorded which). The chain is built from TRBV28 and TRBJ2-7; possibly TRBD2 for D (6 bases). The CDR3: CASSLLGWRAATYEQYF. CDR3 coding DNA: TGTGCCAGCAGTTTATTAGGGTGGAGGGCCGCGACCTACGAGCAGTACTTC.